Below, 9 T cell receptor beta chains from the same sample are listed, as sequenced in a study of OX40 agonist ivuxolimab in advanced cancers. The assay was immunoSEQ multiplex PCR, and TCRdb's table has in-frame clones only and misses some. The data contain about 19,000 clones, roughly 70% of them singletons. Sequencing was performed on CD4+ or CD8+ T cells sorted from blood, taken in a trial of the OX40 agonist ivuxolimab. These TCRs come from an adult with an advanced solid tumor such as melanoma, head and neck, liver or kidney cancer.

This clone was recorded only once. The CDR3 region is CASSLWREARTDTQYF. CDR3 bases: TGTGCCAGCAGTTTATGGCGGGAGGCCCGCACAGATACGCAGTATTTT. The rearrangement links TRBV27 to TRBJ2-3; 8 nucleotides line up with TRBD2. V dropped 1 base and J dropped 1; count of bases not matched to a gene: 4. The CDR3 sequence is 16 residues long. Germline V gives CDR1 MNHEY, CDR2 SMNVEV (reference sequence).

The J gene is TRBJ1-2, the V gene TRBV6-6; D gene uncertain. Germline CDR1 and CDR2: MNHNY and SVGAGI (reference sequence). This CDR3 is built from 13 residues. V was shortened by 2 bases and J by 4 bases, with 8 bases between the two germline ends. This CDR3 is CASSYEVSYGYTF. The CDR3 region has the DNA TGTGCCAGCAGTTACGAAGTGAGCTATGGCTACACCTTC.

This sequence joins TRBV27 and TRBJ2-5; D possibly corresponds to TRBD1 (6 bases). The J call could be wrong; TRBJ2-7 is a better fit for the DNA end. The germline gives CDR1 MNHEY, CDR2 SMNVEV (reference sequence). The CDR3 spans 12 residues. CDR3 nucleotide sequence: TGTGCCAGCAGGCAGGGGAACTACGAGCAGTACTTC. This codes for CASRQGNYEQYF.

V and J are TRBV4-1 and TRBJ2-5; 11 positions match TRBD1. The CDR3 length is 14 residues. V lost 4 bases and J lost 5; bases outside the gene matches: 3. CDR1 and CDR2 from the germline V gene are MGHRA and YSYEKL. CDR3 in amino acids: CASSRGTGGETQYF. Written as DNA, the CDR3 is TGCGCCAGCAGCCGCGGGACAGGGGGTGAGACCCAGTACTTC.

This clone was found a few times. The CDR3 nucleotides read TGTGCCAGCAGTTCCAACAGCCCCTCGGCAGATACGCAGTATTTT. It codes for CASSSNSPSADTQYF. The gene calls are TRBV27 and TRBJ2-3, with D unresolved. Germline V gene sequence: CDR1 MNHEY, CDR2 SMNVEV (reference sequence). The V and J ends lost 4 bases and 4 bases respectively, with 15 bases between them. The CDR3 has 15 residues.

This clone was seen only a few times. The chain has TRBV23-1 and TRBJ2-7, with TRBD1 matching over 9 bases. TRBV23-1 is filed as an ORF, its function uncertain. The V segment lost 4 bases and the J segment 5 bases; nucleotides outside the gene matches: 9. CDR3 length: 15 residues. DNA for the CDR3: TGCGCCAGCAGTCTCGAGAGGACAGGGGAGCACGAGCAGTACTTC. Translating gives CASSLERTGEHEQYF.

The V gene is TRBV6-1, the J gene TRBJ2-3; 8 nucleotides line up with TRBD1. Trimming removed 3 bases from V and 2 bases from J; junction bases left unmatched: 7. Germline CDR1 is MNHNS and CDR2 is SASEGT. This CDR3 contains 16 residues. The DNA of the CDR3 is TGTGCCAGCAGTGATGTGAACAGGGGGTACACAGATACGCAGTATTTT. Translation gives CASSDVNRGYTDTQYF.

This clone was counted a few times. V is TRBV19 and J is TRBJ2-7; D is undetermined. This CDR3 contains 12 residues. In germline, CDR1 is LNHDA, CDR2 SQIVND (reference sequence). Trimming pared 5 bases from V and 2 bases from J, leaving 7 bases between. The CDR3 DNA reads TGTGCCAGTAGTGCGGAGACCTACGAGCAGTACTTC. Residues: CASSAETYEQYF.

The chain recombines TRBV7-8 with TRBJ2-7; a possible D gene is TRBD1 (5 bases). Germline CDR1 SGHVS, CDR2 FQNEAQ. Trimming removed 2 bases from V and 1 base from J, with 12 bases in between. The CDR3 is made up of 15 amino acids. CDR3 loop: CASSLFPTVSYEQYF. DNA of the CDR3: TGTGCCAGCAGCTTATTCCCGACAGTTTCCTACGAGCAGTACTTC.